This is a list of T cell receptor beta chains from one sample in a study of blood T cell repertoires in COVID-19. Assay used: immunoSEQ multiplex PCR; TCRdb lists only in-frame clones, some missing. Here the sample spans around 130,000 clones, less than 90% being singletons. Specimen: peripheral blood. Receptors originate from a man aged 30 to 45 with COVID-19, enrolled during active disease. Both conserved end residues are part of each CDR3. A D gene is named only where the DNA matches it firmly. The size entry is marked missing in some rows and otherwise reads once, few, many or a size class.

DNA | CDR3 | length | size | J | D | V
TGCGCCAGCAGCGGAGCCGGACTATCGAGTTCTGGTAATGAAAAACTGTTTTTT | CASSGAGLSSSGNEKLFF | 18 | NA | TRBJ1-4 | NA | TRBV5-1
TGTGCCAGCTCTCGAGGGGCGGGAGAAGGTGGAGGCGAGCAGTACTTC | CASSRGAGEGGGEQYF | 16 | NA | TRBJ2-7 | TRBD2 | TRBV18
TGTGCCAGCAGTCCATCACAGGCCTACGAGCAGTACTTC | CASSPSQAYEQYF | 13 | NA | TRBJ2-7 | NA | TRBV6-5
TGTGCCAGCAGTTCCGGAGGACAGAGTAGCAATCAGCCCCAGCATTTT | CASSSGGQSSNQPQHF | 16 | once | TRBJ1-5 | NA | TRBV28
TGTGCCAGCAGCTTAGTAGGGCCGGGGTTCTCTGGAAACACCATATATTTT | CASSLVGPGFSGNTIYF | 17 | NA | TRBJ1-3 | NA | TRBV7-8
TGCGCCAGCAGCTTGACGGGAGTGAGGACCTACAATGAGCAGTTCTTC | CASSLTGVRTYNEQFF | 16 | NA | TRBJ2-1 | NA | TRBV5-1
TGTGCCAGCAGTCGGGACACTGAAGCTTTCTTT | CASSRDTEAFF | 11 | NA | TRBJ1-1 | NA | TRBV12-3/TRBV12-4
TGCGCCAGCAGCGCTCAGCCTAGCGCCAACGAGCAGTACTTC | CASSAQPSANEQYF | 14 | NA | TRBJ2-7 | NA | TRBV5-1
TGTGCCAGCGGTGACCCAGGGACAGATACGCAGTATTTT | CASGDPGTDTQYF | 13 | NA | TRBJ2-3 | NA | TRBV6-6
TGTGCCAGCAGTCCGACGACGGGACTAGCCGCCTACGAGCAGTACTTC | CASSPTTGLAAYEQYF | 16 | NA | TRBJ2-7 | TRBD2 | TRBV27
TGTGCCAGCAGCCCTAGCGCTAGCTCCTACGAGCAGTACTTC | CASSPSASSYEQYF | 14 | NA | TRBJ2-7 | NA | TRBV3-1/TRBV3-2
TGTGCCAGCAGTGCTCACCGGGACAGGGGACCTGAAGCTTTCTTT | CASSAHRDRGPEAFF | 15 | NA | TRBJ1-1 | TRBD1 | TRBV2
TGTGCCAGCTCACCGGGACTAGCCGACGAGCAGTACTTC | CASSPGLADEQYF | 13 | NA | TRBJ2-7 | TRBD2 | TRBV18
TGTGCCAGTAGCGAAACAGGGGGCACAGATACGCAGTATTTT | CASSETGGTDTQYF | 14 | NA | TRBJ2-3 | TRBD1 | TRBV19
TGTGCCAGCAGCCAAGATCTCAGCGGGAGGGCCCGTGAGCAGTTCTTC | CASSQDLSGRAREQFF | 16 | NA | TRBJ2-1 | TRBD2 | TRBV3-1/TRBV3-2
TGTGCCAGCACATCTAGCTGGACTAGCGGGTACGAGCAGTACTTC | CASTSSWTSGYEQYF | 15 | NA | TRBJ2-7 | TRBD2 | TRBV6-5
TGTGCCAGCTCATTGTGGGCAGGGAAAAACACTGAAGCTTTCTTT | CASSLWAGKNTEAFF | 15 | NA | TRBJ1-1 | NA | TRBV6-5
TGTGCCAGCAGCGTGACGGACACAAATTCACCCCTCCACTTT | CASSVTDTNSPLHF | 14 | few | TRBJ1-6 | NA | TRBV9
TGTGCCACCAGTGATTTAGGGGGTCCGGGAGGCTACACCTTC | CATSDLGGPGGYTF | 14 | NA | TRBJ1-2 | NA | TRBV24-1
TGTGCCTGGAGTGCGGGGGGGAGCTATGGCTACACCTTC | CAWSAGGSYGYTF | 13 | once | TRBJ1-2 | NA | TRBV30
TGCGCCAGCAGCTTGGATCCCGGGGGTCAGCCCCAGCATTTT | CASSLDPGGQPQHF | 14 | few | TRBJ1-5 | NA | TRBV5-1
TGTGCCAGCAGGACCAGGGGCGGATTTCATGGCTACACCTTC | CASRTRGGFHGYTF | 14 | NA | TRBJ1-2 | NA | TRBV6-5
TGTGCCAGCAGTGACGTCTTTGGGCCATCTGGAAACACCATATATTTT | CASSDVFGPSGNTIYF | 16 | once | TRBJ1-3 | NA | TRBV6-1
TGTGCCAGCCACGCCCAGAGGGCTTCACCCCTCCACTTT | CASHAQRASPLHF | 13 | NA | TRBJ1-6 | NA | TRBV28
TGTGCCATCGGGATTAACTATGGCTACACCTTC | CAIGINYGYTF | 11 | few | TRBJ1-2 | NA | TRBV6-5
TGTGCCTGGAGTGTAGCGTGGGAGGGACGGACTGGAAACACCATATATTTT | CAWSVAWEGRTGNTIYF | 17 | NA | TRBJ1-3 | NA | TRBV30
TGTGCCAGCAGCCAAGAGGCGGGAGGGAACACCGGGGAGCTGTTTTTT | CASSQEAGGNTGELFF | 16 | NA | TRBJ2-2 | TRBD2 | TRBV4-2
TGTGCCAGCAGCGTGACTAGCGGTTCCTACAATGAGCAGTTCTTC | CASSVTSGSYNEQFF | 15 | once | TRBJ2-1 | TRBD2 | TRBV9
TGTGCCAGCAGCCCCTACAGGGGGAGAGACACGCAGTATTTT | CASSPYRGRDTQYF | 14 | NA | TRBJ2-3 | TRBD1 | TRBV7-8
TGTGCCAGCAGCCTAACGGGCGACAGAGGATTAAATTCACCCCTCCACTTT | CASSLTGDRGLNSPLHF | 17 | NA | TRBJ1-6 | NA | TRBV7-2
TGTGCCAGCAGTTACTCGCGGGACGGCTACGAGCAGTACTTC | CASSYSRDGYEQYF | 14 | NA | TRBJ2-7 | NA | TRBV6-5
TGTGCCAGCAGCCAAGCCCCCCGAAGGGCTAGCGGGGCCGAACCCCCCTACGAGCAGTACTTC | CASSQAPRRASGAEPPYEQYF | 21 | NA | TRBJ2-7 | TRBD2 | TRBV3-1/TRBV3-2
TGTGCCAGTAGGAGGAGCGGGGTCCTTAGCACAGATACGCAGTATTTT | CASRRSGVLSTDTQYF | 16 | NA | TRBJ2-3 | TRBD2 | TRBV19
TGCGCCAGCAGCTTGGGAGGACAGGGACGGAACACCATATATTTT | CASSLGGQGRNTIYF | 15 | NA | TRBJ1-3 | TRBD1 | TRBV5-1
TGTGCCAGCAGGCCCGGGGGGTCGAACGAGAAAAAACTGTTTTTT | CASRPGGSNEKKLFF | 15 | NA | TRBJ1-4 | NA | TRBV27
TGTGCCAGCTCACCAACTAGCGGGAGGGCGACTGAGCAGTTCTTC | CASSPTSGRATEQFF | 15 | NA | TRBJ2-1 | TRBD2 | TRBV18
TGTGCCAGCACCCCGAGCACAGGGATAGAGACCCAGTACTTC | CASTPSTGIETQYF | 14 | NA | TRBJ2-5 | NA | TRBV5-5
TGTGCCAGCTCACCAGGGGGCACTAGCAATCAGCCCCAGCATTTT | CASSPGGTSNQPQHF | 15 | NA | TRBJ1-5 | NA | TRBV18
TGTGCCAGCAGTTCGGGGACTAGCGGGGTTAATGAGCAGTTCTTC | CASSSGTSGVNEQFF | 15 | NA | TRBJ2-1 | TRBD2 | TRBV6-2/TRBV6-3
TGCGCCAGCAGCCCGGGGGGGCGGACCGCTTATGGCTACACCTTC | CASSPGGRTAYGYTF | 15 | NA | TRBJ1-2 | NA | TRBV5-1
TGTGCCAGCAGCTGGAGGAGGGCAGATACGCAGTATTTT | CASSWRRADTQYF | 13 | NA | TRBJ2-3 | NA | TRBV11-3
TGTGCCTGGACCCATGGGGGGACTGGCAATAAGGTCTATGGCTACACCTTC | CAWTHGGTGNKVYGYTF | 17 | NA | TRBJ1-2 | NA | TRBV30
TGTGCCAGCAGCGTCGTCGGCACAGATACGCAGTATTTT | CASSVVGTDTQYF | 13 | NA | TRBJ2-3 | NA | TRBV2
TGTGCCAGCAGCTCAGCCTACGAGCAGTACTTC | CASSSAYEQYF | 11 | NA | TRBJ2-7 | NA | TRBV6-6
TGTGCCTGGAGTCCAGATGGCTACACCTTC | CAWSPDGYTF | 10 | NA | TRBJ1-2 | NA | TRBV30
TGTGCCAGCAGCCCAGGGGGACAGGTTACCGGGGAGCTGTTTTTT | CASSPGGQVTGELFF | 15 | NA | TRBJ2-2 | TRBD1 | TRBV7-2
TGTGCCAGTGGGACTTCCCGAGAACACAATGAGCAGTTCTTC | CASGTSREHNEQFF | 14 | NA | TRBJ2-1 | NA | TRBV6-5
TGCGCCAGCAGTGTGGACCGGACTGTGGGCACGCAGTATTTT | CASSVDRTVGTQYF | 14 | NA | TRBJ2-3 | NA | TRBV10-1
TGTGCCAGCAGCGTAGGACTAGCGGGAGGCGAGCAGTACTTC | CASSVGLAGGEQYF | 14 | NA | TRBJ2-7 | TRBD2 | TRBV9
TGTGCCTGGGTGAGGAGGTTTGGGGACACTGAAGCTTTCTTT | CAWVRRFGDTEAFF | 14 | NA | TRBJ1-1 | NA | TRBV30
TGTGCCAGCTCACCAGAGTCCGGGAGGGACACTGAAGCTTTCTTT | CASSPESGRDTEAFF | 15 | NA | TRBJ1-1 | NA | TRBV18
TGTGCCAGCGCGACAGACTTGGGGGCGACTTCTGGCTACGAGCAGTACTTC | CASATDLGATSGYEQYF | 17 | few | TRBJ2-7 | NA | TRBV28
TGTGCCAGCAGCGGGCCTAGCTCCTACGAGCAGTACTTC | CASSGPSSYEQYF | 13 | NA | TRBJ2-7 | NA | TRBV19
TGTGCCAGCAGCTTTCAACAGGGAGGGACTGAAGCTTTCTTT | CASSFQQGGTEAFF | 14 | few | TRBJ1-1 | NA | TRBV7-9
TGCGCCAGCAGCCAAGGAGCGGTCATGAACACTGAAGCTTTCTTT | CASSQGAVMNTEAFF | 15 | NA | TRBJ1-1 | NA | TRBV4-1
TGTGCCAGCAGCCAAGAGGAGGGGAACCATTATGGCTACACCTTC | CASSQEEGNHYGYTF | 15 | NA | TRBJ1-2 | NA | TRBV4-2
TGTGCCAGCAGTCTGCAGGAGGAAGGGTACAATGAGCAGTTCTTC | CASSLQEEGYNEQFF | 15 | few | TRBJ2-1 | NA | TRBV2
TGTGCCAGCAGCTTGGGTTCAGCTAGCGGGAGTTCCTACAATGAGCAGTTCTTC | CASSLGSASGSSYNEQFF | 18 | NA | TRBJ2-1 | TRBD2 | TRBV7-9
TGCGCCAGCAGCTTGGGACGGGATTACAATGAGCAGTTCTTC | CASSLGRDYNEQFF | 14 | NA | TRBJ2-1 | NA | TRBV5-1